These 19 T cell receptor beta chains came from one sample sequenced in a study of cytomegalovirus exposure and HLA in healthy donors. The study ran its PCR with 60 Vbeta and 13 Jbeta primers. The assay was immunoSEQ multiplex PCR, and TCRdb's table has in-frame clones only and misses some. The data hold approximately 150,000 clones, with approximately 80% observed a single time. The sequenced sample consisted of PBMCs. These receptors all stem from a woman between 40 and 50 years old in good health and CMV-seronegative.

The rearrangement joins TRBV6-5 to TRBJ2-5, with 7 bases fitting TRBD2. The CDR3 covers 12 residues. V gave up 7 bases and J gave up 5 bases; unmatched junction bases: 4. Germline CDR1 MNHEY, CDR2 SVGAGI. CDR3 region: CASTNGRETQYF. CDR3 DNA: TGTGCCAGCACGAACGGGAGGGAGACCCAGTACTTC.

The V call is TRBV28, the J call TRBJ2-5, with 7 positions matching TRBD1. The length of the CDR3 is 19 residues. The germline gives CDR1 MDHEN, CDR2 SYDVKM. With 4 bases clipped from V and 0 bases from J, the junction kept 17 bases outside the gene matches. CDR3 loop: CASSSEKIGTVEYQETQYF. CDR3 sequence (DNA): TGTGCCAGCAGTTCCGAAAAGATAGGGACAGTCGAGTACCAAGAGACCCAGTACTTC.

CDR3 loop: CASSEASSQGAYQPQHF. CDR3 coding DNA: TGTGCCAGCAGTGAAGCATCGTCCCAGGGGGCCTATCAGCCCCAGCATTTT. V is TRBV6-1 and J is TRBJ1-5; 8 bases are a match to TRBD1. Per germline, CDR1 MNHNS and CDR2 SASEGT. The junction had 9 bases not matched to a gene; V was cut back by 0 bases and J by 5 bases. The CDR3 contains 17 residues.

As for this clone: The junction does not match germline at one end; this may be a read error. The chain joins TRBV5-1 to TRBJ2-4, with no clear D. The germline V gene encodes CDR1 SGHRS and CDR2 YFSETQ. The length of the CDR3 is 15 residues. In nucleotides, the CDR3 is TGCGCCAGCAGCTTGGGGGCTGGTGGCAAAAACAGTCAGTACTTC. It specifies CASSLGAGGKNSQYF.

CDR3 DNA sequence: TGCAGTGCTTTAAATGCAGATACGCAGTATTTT. Translated: CSALNADTQYF. This chain connects TRBV20-1 to TRBJ2-3, with D unresolved. Looked up from germline, CDR1 is DFQATT and CDR2 is SNEGSKA (reference sequence). The V and J ends lost 5 bases and 4 bases respectively, with 7 bases between them. The CDR3 is made up of 11 amino acids.

The chain is built from TRBV29-1 and TRBJ2-1, with D uncertain. The germline V gene encodes CDR1 SQVTM and CDR2 ANQGSEA. There are 11 residues in the CDR3. V gave up 2 bases and J gave up 8 bases, with 7 bases separating them. The DNA for the CDR3 is TGCAGCGTTGAAAGAGGATATGAGCAGTTCTTC. This codes for CSVERGYEQFF.

The chain carries TRBV7-3 and TRBJ2-3; 8 nucleotides align to TRBD1. V lost 4 bases and J lost 3; bases outside the gene matches: 9. Germline CDR1 SGHTA, CDR2 FQGTGA. The CDR3 has 16 amino acids. This CDR3 is CASSYNIGQGTDTQYF. As DNA, the CDR3 is TGTGCCAGCAGCTACAATATAGGACAGGGAACAGATACGCAGTATTTT.

The CDR3 DNA reads as TGTGCCAGCACCCCGGGACAGGGAGGTTTGAACACTGAAGCTTTCTTT. Protein sequence: CASTPGQGGLNTEAFF. The chain has TRBV9 and TRBJ1-1; 9 bases match TRBD1. The CDR3 runs to 16 residues. After removal of 6 bases from V and 0 bases from J, the junction contained 9 bases not matched to a gene. Germline V CDR1 and CDR2: SGDLS, YYNGEE.

The genes are TRBV4-1 and TRBJ1-5; 9 nucleotides agree with TRBD1. Germline V gives CDR1 MGHRA, CDR2 YSYEKL. The CDR3 loop spans 17 amino acids. J lost 7 bases, V lost 2 bases, and 12 bases had no gene match. CDR3 protein: CASSQTTSDRGRQPQHF. The CDR3, as DNA: TGCGCCAGCAGCCAAACGACTTCGGACAGGGGAAGACAGCCCCAGCATTTT.

V gene TRBV28 combines with J gene TRBJ2-5; D is perhaps TRBD2 (5 bases). The V gene's germline CDR1 is MDHEN and CDR2 SYDVKM. There are 16 residues in the CDR3. Trimming removed 2 bases at V and 3 bases at J, with 16 bases between. CDR3 coding DNA: TGTGCCAGCAGTTTACGGGTATGGGAGAAGGAAGAGACCCAGTACTTC. This codes for CASSLRVWEKEETQYF.

V gene TRBV7-2 combines with J gene TRBJ2-5; 14 nucleotides match TRBD2. Germline V gives CDR1 SGHTA, CDR2 FQGNSA. Trimming took 5 bases from V and 4 from J; bases not matched to a gene: 9. There are 17 residues in the CDR3. CDR3 coding DNA: TGTGCCAGCAGCCCCGGGACTAGCGGGAGTTCGGGAGAGACCCAGTACTTC. Translation gives CASSPGTSGSSGETQYF.

The rearrangement links TRBV5-1 to TRBJ2-2, with a possible D match to TRBD1 (6 bases). Trimming stripped 6 bases from V and 0 bases from J, with 12 bases between. CDR1 and CDR2 (germline): SGHRS, YFSETQ. This CDR3 is built from 15 residues. CDR3 sequence reads: CASTTGTANTGELFF. DNA for the CDR3: TGCGCCAGCACCACAGGGACCGCGAACACCGGGGAGCTGTTTTTT.

This chain connects TRBV29-1 to TRBJ2-3; no definite D call. The ends were cut back, 2 bases at V and 0 bases at J, with 12 bases in the middle. Germline V lookup: CDR1 SQVTM, CDR2 ANQGSEA. This CDR3 spans 15 amino acids. The CDR3 sequence: CSVELLDPSTDTQYF. The CDR3 DNA is TGCAGCGTTGAATTGCTAGACCCTAGCACAGATACGCAGTATTTT.

The chain recombines TRBV28 with TRBJ1-2; tentative D call: TRBD1 (6 bases). Looked up from germline, CDR1 is MDHEN and CDR2 is SYDVKM. Deletions cut 6 bases from V and 2 bases from J, with 10 bases between. This CDR3 is built from 13 residues. The DNA for the CDR3 is TGTGCCAGCAGCCGAACAGGGAACTATGGCTACACCTTC. Translation gives CASSRTGNYGYTF.

J is TRBJ2-5 and V is TRBV7-2; 7 bases align to TRBD2. V trimming: 4 bases; J trimming: 5 bases; junction bases outside the gene matches: 1. The CDR3 sequence is 12 residues long. The germline CDR1 and CDR2 sequences are SGHTA and FQGNSA. CDR3 loop: CASSSSGETQYF. The CDR3 region has the DNA TGTGCCAGCAGCTCTAGCGGCGAGACCCAGTACTTC.

V and J are TRBV27 and TRBJ2-2; TRBD2 matches 10 bases. The CDR3 totals 18 residues. With 0 bases clipped from V and 1 base from J, the junction kept 5 bases outside the gene matches. Germline V gene lookup returns CDR1 MNHEY and CDR2 SMNVEV (reference sequence). The CDR3 bases are TGTGCCAGCAGTTTATCGATTGGGACTAGCGAGAACACCGGGGAGCTGTTTTTT. Translation: CASSLSIGTSENTGELFF.

This clone was picked up one time. The chain links TRBV2 to TRBJ2-2, with TRBD1 as a possible D gene (6 bases). This CDR3 region has 15 residues. The V gene's germline CDR1 is SNHLY and CDR2 FYNNEI. Trimming stripped 6 bases from V and 0 bases from J, with 11 bases between. The CDR3: CASRVGQANTGELFF. The CDR3 coding sequence is TGTGCCAGCAGGGTGGGACAAGCGAACACCGGGGAGCTGTTTTTT.

This chain's CDR3 is CASSLDRLNSPLHF. The CDR3 nucleotides are TGTGCCAGCAGCTTAGACAGGCTTAATTCACCCCTCCACTTT. The chain links TRBV7-8 to TRBJ1-6; D perhaps matches TRBD1 (5 bases). CDR1 SGHVS and CDR2 FQNEAQ come from the germline V gene. This CDR3 is 14 amino acids long. V shed 1 base and J shed 6 bases, with 7 bases lying between them.

The V and J genes are TRBV6-1 and TRBJ2-7; D not resolved. The V and J ends lost 4 bases and 6 bases respectively, with 13 bases between them. CDR3 length equals 13 residues. Per germline, CDR1 MNHNS and CDR2 SASEGT. The CDR3 loop is CASSARSFSEQYF. The CDR3 nucleotides are TGTGCCAGCAGTGCCCGTTCCTTCAGCGAGCAGTACTTC.